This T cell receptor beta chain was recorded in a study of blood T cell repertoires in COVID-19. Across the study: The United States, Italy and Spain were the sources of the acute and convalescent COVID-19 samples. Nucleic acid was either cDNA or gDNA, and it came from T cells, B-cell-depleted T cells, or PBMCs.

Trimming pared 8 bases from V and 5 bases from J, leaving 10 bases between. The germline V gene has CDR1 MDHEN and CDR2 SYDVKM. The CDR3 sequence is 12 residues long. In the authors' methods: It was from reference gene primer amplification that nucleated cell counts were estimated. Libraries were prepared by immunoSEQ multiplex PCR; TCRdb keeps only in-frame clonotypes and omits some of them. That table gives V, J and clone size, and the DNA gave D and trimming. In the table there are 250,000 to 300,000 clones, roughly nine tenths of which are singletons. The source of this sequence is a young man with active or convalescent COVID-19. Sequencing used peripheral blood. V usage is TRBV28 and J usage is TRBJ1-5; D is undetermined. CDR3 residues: CASGVDYQPQHF. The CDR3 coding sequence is TGTGCCAGCGGCGTGGACTATCAGCCCCAGCATTTT.